What follows are 16 T cell receptor beta chains derived from one specimen sequenced in a study of cytomegalovirus exposure and HLA in healthy donors. The PCR ran on 60 Vbeta and 13 Jbeta primers. TCRdb's table, derived via immunoSEQ multiplex PCR, lists solely in-frame clones and lacks some. The sample includes some 140,000 clones, roughly three quarters seen only once; the top ten take more than 0.95%. Sample: PBMCs. All receptors come from a man aged 18 to 30 in good health and CMV-seronegative.

Concerning this clone: At the DNA level, this CDR3 is encoded by other sequences in the same sample as well. V gene TRBV5-1 combines with J gene TRBJ1-1; TRBD1 might be the D (6 bases). V was pared by 4 bases and J by 0 bases, with 19 bases between. Germline lookup yields CDR1 SGHRS and CDR2 YFSETQ. The CDR3 extends over 17 amino acids. CDR3 protein: CASSPRRDTDMNTEAFF. In nucleotides, the CDR3 is TGCGCCAGCAGCCCCCGTCGGGACACCGATATGAACACTGAAGCTTTCTTT.

This clone was seen a few times. The gene calls are TRBV6-5 and TRBJ1-2; 7 bases align to TRBD1. CDR3 length equals 12 residues. Losses at the gene ends were 6 bases for V and 4 bases for J; bases not matched to a gene: 2. The germline V gene encodes CDR1 MNHEY and CDR2 SVGAGI. CDR3 DNA: TGTGCCAGCAGGACAGGGACCTATGGCTACACCTTC. Its translation: CASRTGTYGYTF.

This rearrangement joins TRBV7-9 to TRBJ1-2, with TRBD1 as a possible D gene (6 bases). Trimming cost V 0 bases and J 5 bases, with 19 bases left between them. Looked up from germline, CDR1 is SEHNR and CDR2 is FQNEAQ (reference sequence). The CDR3 extends over 17 amino acids. The CDR3 region has the DNA TGTGCCAGCAGCTTAGCGCTGGGGCAGGGGTGGCGGTATGGCTACACCTTC. It encodes CASSLALGQGWRYGYTF.

The chain employs TRBV7-8 and TRBJ2-7; the match to TRBD1 covers 10 bases. Per germline, CDR1 SGHVS and CDR2 FQNEAQ. This CDR3 is built from 16 residues. V dropped 2 bases and J dropped 0; count of bases not matched to a gene: 4. The CDR3 DNA reads TGTGCCAGCAGCTTACCCCGGACAGGGGGCTCCTACGAGCAGTACTTC. Its translation: CASSLPRTGGSYEQYF. Full variable domain (missing parts from reference TRBV7-8 and TRBJ2-7): GAGVSQSPRYKVAKRGQDVALRCDPISGHVSLFWYQQALGQGPEFLTYFQNEAQLDKSGLPSDRFFAERPEGSVSTLKIQRTQQEDSAVYLCASSLPRTGGSYEQYFGPGTRLTVT.

This clone came up a few times. This chain connects TRBV25-1 to TRBJ1-6, with a possible D match to TRBD1 (5 bases). The V gene's germline CDR1 is MGHDK and CDR2 SYGVNS. V was shortened by 6 bases and J by 8 bases, with 11 bases between the two germline ends. The CDR3 sequence is 13 residues long. The CDR3 DNA reads TGTGCCAGCAGCGCTACAGGTGATTCACCCCTCCACTTT. It specifies CASSATGDSPLHF.

The V call is TRBV4-1, the J call TRBJ2-5, with no clear D. The CDR3 length is 16 residues. V was pared by 0 bases and J by 2 bases, with 13 bases between. From germline, CDR1 is MGHRA and CDR2 YSYEKL. Written as DNA, the CDR3 is TGCGCCAGCAGCCAAGATCCTCGCGGTATTCAAGAGACCCAGTACTTC. Translated: CASSQDPRGIQETQYF.

The genes are TRBV6-5 and TRBJ2-5; weak D call: TRBD1 (5 bases). CDR1 is MNHEY and CDR2 is SVGAGI in the germline V gene. This CDR3 is 14 amino acids long. Trimming took off 5 bases at V and 4 bases at J, with 14 bases between the two ends. The CDR3 reads CASSPQGGRETQYF. The CDR3 nucleotides read TGTGCCAGCAGTCCCCAGGGCGGCCGAGAGACCCAGTACTTC.

V and J are TRBV27 and TRBJ2-7; 9 nucleotides match TRBD1. This CDR3 has 15 residues. The V gene end was trimmed by 6 bases and the J gene end by 3 bases; junction bases not matched to a gene: 9. Germline CDR1 is MNHEY and CDR2 is SMNVEV (reference sequence). This chain's CDR3 is CASSPTGTGFYEQYF. As DNA, the CDR3 is TGTGCCAGCAGCCCAACCGGGACAGGGTTCTACGAGCAGTACTTC.

This rearrangement joins TRBV4-3 to TRBJ2-1; TRBD1 aligns across 11 bases. This CDR3 has 16 residues. V was clipped by 3 bases and J by 4 bases; unmatched bases: 5. Germline CDR1 reads LGHNA; CDR2 reads YSLEER. Here the CDR3 reads CASSQRTGGNYNEQFF. The CDR3 DNA is TGCGCCAGCAGCCAGAGGACAGGGGGCAATTACAATGAGCAGTTCTTC.

The gene calls are TRBV29-1 and TRBJ2-5; maybe TRBD2 (7 bases). This CDR3 comprises 12 residues. Trimming cost V 4 bases and J 4 bases, with 10 bases left between them. Germline V gene lookup returns CDR1 SQVTM and CDR2 ANQGSEA. This CDR3 is CSVGRGGETQYF. The DNA of the CDR3 is TGCAGCGTTGGAAGGGGGGGAGAGACCCAGTACTTC. The variable domain in full, completed from reference TRBV29-1 and TRBJ2-5, reads SAVISQKPSRDICQRGTSLTIQCQVDSQVTMMFWYRQQPGQSLTLIATANQGSEATYESGFVIDKFPISRPNLTFSTLTVSNMSPEDSSIYLCSVGRGGETQYFGPGTRLLVL.

A note on this clone: Mismatch with germline at one junction end may stem from a read error. The chain recombines TRBV7-9 with TRBJ1-1, with 9 positions matching TRBD1. CDR1 and CDR2 (germline): SEHNR, FQNEAQ (reference sequence). The CDR3 loop spans 16 amino acids. CDR3 DNA: TGTTCCAGCAGCTTAGAATGGACAGGGGAGGTCACTGAAGCTTTCTTT. Amino acid sequence: CSSSLEWTGEVTEAFF. The full variable domain, in which reference TRBV7-9 and TRBJ1-1 provide the parts outside the CDR3, is DTGVSQNPRHKITKRGQNVTFRCDPISEHNRLYWYRQTLGQGPEFLTYFQNEAQLEKSRLLSDRFSAERPKGSFSTLEIQRTEQGDSAMYLCSSSLEWTGEVTEAFFGQGTRLTVV.

The CDR3, as DNA: TGTGCCAGCAGTGAAAGTTCCAGGGCAGGAAACACCATATATTTT. Residues: CASSESSRAGNTIYF. The V call is TRBV6-1, the J call TRBJ1-3, with a tentative D call TRBD1 (5 bases). V gave up 2 bases and J gave up 4 bases, with 12 bases separating them. Germline V CDR1 and CDR2: MNHNS, SASEGT. There are 15 residues in the CDR3.

Only a few counts were recorded for this clone. The rearrangement joins TRBV5-5 to TRBJ1-5, with D possibly being TRBD1 (6 bases). In germline, CDR1 is SGHKS, CDR2 YYEKEE (reference sequence). Trimming shortened V by 3 bases and J by 6 bases, and 13 bases separated the two germline ends. There are 14 residues in the CDR3. The CDR3 nucleotides are TGTGCCAGCAGCTGGGTAGGACAGCTTCAGCCCCAGCATTTT. Its protein product is CASSWVGQLQPQHF.

This clone appeared once. Mismatch with germline at one junction end may stem from a read error. The chain couples TRBV7-9 to TRBJ1-1; possible D gene TRBD1, 5 bases. The CDR3 spans 15 residues. CDR1 and CDR2 from the germline V gene are SEHNR and FQNEAQ (reference sequence). In DNA, the CDR3 is TGTTCCAGCAGCCCACGACAGTCCTTGAACACTGAAGCTTTCTTT. Translating gives CSSSPRQSLNTEAFF.

This rearrangement joins TRBV7-2 to TRBJ2-3, with 10 bases matching TRBD2. The CDR3 covers 18 residues. V was pared by 2 bases and J by 5 bases, with 13 bases of the junction left unmatched. Per germline, CDR1 SGHTA and CDR2 FQGNSA. The CDR3 coding sequence is TGTGCCAGCAGCTTAAGCCCCCCCCAAGCGGGGGGGGGAGATACGCAGTATTTT. As protein: CASSLSPPQAGGGDTQYF.

In regard to this clone: One end of the junction varies from germline; a read error may be responsible. The J gene is TRBJ1-5, the V gene TRBV7-9, with TRBD1 as a possible D gene (5 bases). This CDR3 is 15 amino acids long. Germline V gene data show CDR1 as SEHNR and CDR2 as FQNEAQ (reference sequence). Here the CDR3 reads CASSFGREANRPQHF. The DNA for the CDR3 is TGTGCCAGCAGCTTTGGCAGGGAGGCAAATCGGCCCCAGCATTTT.